The rows below give T cell receptor beta chains drawn from one sample of a study of blood T cell repertoires in COVID-19. Profiling relied on immunoSEQ multiplex PCR, and the TCRdb table lists in-frame clones only, not all of them. The top ten clones hold about 10% of a sample with around 190,000 clones, 75% to 90% of them seen once. Material for sequencing was PBMCs or T cells enriched from blood (not recorded which). The receptor set was obtained from a man aged 40-49 years who had recovered from COVID-19. Both conserved end residues are part of each CDR3. A D gene is named only where the DNA matches it firmly. The size entry is marked missing in some rows and otherwise reads once, few, many or a size class.

D gene	V gene	J gene	clone size	CDR3 protein	CDR3 DNA
.	TRBV5-8	TRBJ1-3	once	CASSLLQGKNTIYF	TGTGCCAGCAGCTTGTTGCAGGGCAAGAACACCATATATTTT
.	TRBV7-3	TRBJ2-1	.	CASSLTSEEYNEQFF	TGTGCCAGCAGCTTAACTTCGGAGGAGTACAATGAGCAGTTCTTC
.	TRBV5-6	TRBJ2-1	.	CASSFPGGAEYNEQFF	TGTGCCAGCAGCTTTCCGGGGGGCGCGGAATACAATGAGCAGTTCTTC
.	TRBV14	TRBJ1-1	.	CASSQEPLVVEAFF	TGTGCCAGCAGCCAAGAACCCCTGGTAGTTGAAGCTTTCTTT
TRBD2	TRBV7-2	TRBJ2-1	.	CASSPKRDLTYNEQFF	TGTGCCAGCAGTCCAAAGCGGGATCTTACCTACAATGAGCAGTTCTTC
.	TRBV30	TRBJ2-7	.	CAWSVTANEQYF	TGTGCCTGGAGTGTAACAGCCAACGAGCAGTACTTC
.	TRBV18	TRBJ1-6	.	CASSPGTLNNSPLHF	TGTGCCAGCTCACCCGGGACATTGAATAATTCACCCCTCCACTTT
TRBD1	TRBV7-8	TRBJ2-7	.	CASSLGGQGRTYEQYF	TGTGCCAGCAGCTTAGGGGGACAGGGTCGGACCTACGAGCAGTACTTC
TRBD1	TRBV6-5	TRBJ1-2	.	CASSHSGGGNYGYTF	TGTGCCAGCAGCCACTCAGGGGGCGGCAACTATGGCTACACCTTC
.	TRBV6-5	TRBJ1-6	.	CASSYGRLPSNSPLHF	TGTGCCAGCAGTTACGGGCGCCTCCCATCGAATTCACCCCTCCACTTT
TRBD1	TRBV5-6	TRBJ1-2	.	CASSRGDSYGYTF	TGTGCCAGCAGTAGGGGGGACAGCTATGGCTACACCTTC
TRBD2	TRBV10-1	TRBJ2-1	.	CASSYSTSGTDEQFF	TGCGCCAGCAGTTATTCGACTAGCGGGACGGATGAGCAGTTCTTC
TRBD2	TRBV14	TRBJ2-1	.	CASSPQAGNNEQFF	TGTGCCAGCAGCCCCCAAGCGGGGAACAATGAGCAGTTCTTC
.	TRBV6-5	TRBJ2-3	.	CASNPGQISTDTQYF	TGTGCCAGCAACCCCGGACAGATTAGCACAGATACGCAGTATTTT
.	TRBV29-1	TRBJ2-1	.	CSVVGQNNNEQFF	TGCAGCGTTGTAGGACAGAACAACAATGAGCAGTTCTTC
.	TRBV7-9	TRBJ1-5	.	CASTLGGSSNQPQHF	TGTGCCAGCACCCTAGGGGGTAGTAGCAATCAGCCCCAGCATTTT
.	TRBV6-9	TRBJ1-4	few	CASSTHTGLANEKLFF	TGTGCCAGCAGTACCCATACAGGTTTAGCTAATGAAAAACTGTTTTTT
TRBD2	TRBV28	TRBJ2-7	.	CASSLSGGRTYEQYF	TGTGCCAGCAGTTTGAGTGGCGGGAGGACGTACGAGCAGTACTTC
.	TRBV19	TRBJ1-4	.	CASSILRIQGRAEKLFF	TGTGCCAGTAGTATACTACGAATACAGGGTCGCGCTGAAAAACTGTTTTTT
TRBD1	TRBV18	TRBJ1-3	.	CASSPGTGGSGNTIYF	TGTGCCAGCTCACCTGGGACAGGCGGCTCTGGAAACACCATATATTTT
TRBD1	TRBV5-1	TRBJ1-1	few	CASSFNTGTANTEAFF	TGCGCCAGCAGCTTTAATACCGGGACAGCTAACACTGAAGCTTTCTTT
TRBD1	TRBV9	TRBJ2-7	.	CASSVGRTGPDEQYF	TGTGCCAGCAGCGTAGGGAGGACAGGGCCCGACGAGCAGTACTTC
TRBD1	TRBV5-6	TRBJ1-2	.	CASRRPGQNYGYTF	TGTGCCAGCAGGAGACCGGGACAGAACTATGGCTACACCTTC
.	TRBV7-9	TRBJ1-3	.	CASSLGGLGNTIYF	TGTGCCAGCAGCTTGGGAGGGCTTGGAAACACCATATATTTT
TRBD1	TRBV2	TRBJ1-1	.	CASRAASRGSTEAFF	TGTGCCAGCCGTGCCGCCAGCAGGGGGAGCACTGAAGCTTTCTTT
.	TRBV3-1/TRBV3-2	TRBJ2-1	.	CASSLPAGEQFF	TGTGCCAGCAGCCTCCCAGCGGGTGAGCAGTTCTTC
.	TRBV3-1/TRBV3-2	TRBJ1-3	.	CASSQLQGFGNTIYF	TGTGCCAGCAGCCAATTACAGGGCTTTGGAAACACCATATATTTT
TRBD2	TRBV18	TRBJ2-7	.	CASSPDKKLAGAEQYF	TGTGCCAGCTCACCTGACAAAAAACTAGCGGGAGCTGAGCAGTACTTC
.	TRBV6-6	TRBJ2-1	.	CASSLSDSYNEQFF	TGTGCCAGCAGCCTGAGTGACTCCTACAATGAGCAGTTCTTC
.	TRBV19	TRBJ1-1	.	CASSMRKFTEAFF	TGTGCCAGTAGTATGAGGAAGTTCACTGAAGCTTTCTTT
.	TRBV19	TRBJ1-5	.	CASRSSGPKQPQHF	TGTGCCAGTAGAAGTTCAGGGCCCAAACAGCCCCAGCATTTT
TRBD1	TRBV27	TRBJ2-2	.	CASSLSSIYGSGQGNTGELFF	TGTGCCAGCAGTTTATCGTCGATTTACGGTTCAGGACAGGGCAACACCGGGGAGCTGTTTTTT
.	TRBV5-1	TRBJ2-7	few	CASSFTQGYEQYF	TGCGCCAGCAGCTTTACGCAGGGGTACGAGCAGTACTTC
.	TRBV5-4	TRBJ1-1	many	CASSPTGTRNTEAFF	TGTGCCAGCAGCCCCACAGGGACGAGGAACACTGAAGCTTTCTTT
TRBD2	TRBV15	TRBJ2-1	.	CATSSPEREDSYNEQFF	TGTGCCACCAGCAGTCCCGAGCGGGAGGACTCCTACAATGAGCAGTTCTTC
TRBD2	TRBV3-1/TRBV3-2	TRBJ2-5	.	CASRRSGGKETQYF	TGTGCCAGCCGGCGCAGCGGGGGGAAAGAGACCCAGTACTTC
TRBD1	TRBV5-1	TRBJ1-2	.	CASSLGQGSGYTF	TGCGCCAGCAGCTTAGGACAGGGTAGTGGCTACACCTTC
TRBD2	TRBV2	TRBJ2-5	.	CASELAGGTQYF	TGTGCCAGCGAACTAGCGGGAGGGACCCAGTACTTC
.	TRBV5-1	TRBJ1-2	.	CASSENYGYTF	TGCGCCAGCAGCGAGAACTATGGCTACACCTTC
TRBD1	TRBV12-5	TRBJ2-3	.	CASGLVRRDRVDTQYF	TGTGCTAGTGGTTTGGTACGCCGGGACAGGGTAGATACGCAGTATTTT